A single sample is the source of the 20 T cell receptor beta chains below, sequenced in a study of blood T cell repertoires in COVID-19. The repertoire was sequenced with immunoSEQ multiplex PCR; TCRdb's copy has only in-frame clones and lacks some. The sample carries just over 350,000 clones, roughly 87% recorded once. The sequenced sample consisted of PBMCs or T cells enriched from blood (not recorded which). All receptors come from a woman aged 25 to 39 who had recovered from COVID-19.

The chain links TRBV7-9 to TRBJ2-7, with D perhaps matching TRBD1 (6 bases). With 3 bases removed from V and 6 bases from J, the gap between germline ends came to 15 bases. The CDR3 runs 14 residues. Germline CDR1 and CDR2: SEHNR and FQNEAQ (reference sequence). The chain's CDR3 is CASSLGDTLGEQYF. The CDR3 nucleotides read TGTGCCAGCAGCTTGGGGGACACCCTGGGCGAGCAGTACTTC. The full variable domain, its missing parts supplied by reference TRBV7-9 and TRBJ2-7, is DTGVSQNPRHKITKRGQNVTFRCDPISEHNRLYWYRQTLGQGPEFLTYFQNEAQLEKSRLLSDRFSAERPKGSFSTLEIQRTEQGDSAMYLCASSLGDTLGEQYFGPGTRLTVT.

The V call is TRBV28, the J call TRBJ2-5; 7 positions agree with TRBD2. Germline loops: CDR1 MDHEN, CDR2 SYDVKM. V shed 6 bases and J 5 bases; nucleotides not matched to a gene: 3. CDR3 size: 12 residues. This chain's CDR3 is CASRRGRETQYF. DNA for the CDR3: TGTGCCAGCAGGCGGGGGAGGGAGACCCAGTACTTC.

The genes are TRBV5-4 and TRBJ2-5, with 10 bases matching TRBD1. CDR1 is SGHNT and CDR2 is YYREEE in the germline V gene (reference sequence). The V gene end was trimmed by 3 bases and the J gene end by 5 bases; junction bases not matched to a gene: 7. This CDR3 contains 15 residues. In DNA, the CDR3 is TGTGCCAGCAGCTGGAGACAGGGGGCGGGGGAGACCCAGTACTTC. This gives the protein CASSWRQGAGETQYF.

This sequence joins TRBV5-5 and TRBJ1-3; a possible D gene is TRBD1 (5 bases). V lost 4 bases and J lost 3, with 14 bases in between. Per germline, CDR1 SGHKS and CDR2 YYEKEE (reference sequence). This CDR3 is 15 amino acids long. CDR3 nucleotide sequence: TGTGCCAGCAGCCCTGGTCCAGGGCATGGAAACACCATATATTTT. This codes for CASSPGPGHGNTIYF.

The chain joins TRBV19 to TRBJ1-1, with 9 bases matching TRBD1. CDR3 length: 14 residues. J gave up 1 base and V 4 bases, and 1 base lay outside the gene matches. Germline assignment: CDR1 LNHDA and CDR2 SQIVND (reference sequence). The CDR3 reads CASSRGQGNTEAFF. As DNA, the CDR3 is TGTGCCAGTAGTAGGGGACAGGGGAACACTGAAGCTTTCTTT.

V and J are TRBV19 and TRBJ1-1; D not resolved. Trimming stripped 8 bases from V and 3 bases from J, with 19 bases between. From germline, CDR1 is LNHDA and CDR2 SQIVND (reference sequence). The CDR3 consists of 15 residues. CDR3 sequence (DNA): TGTGCCAGTGGCTCCCCCCCTTTGCGGGACACTGAAGCTTTCTTT. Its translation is CASGSPPLRDTEAFF.

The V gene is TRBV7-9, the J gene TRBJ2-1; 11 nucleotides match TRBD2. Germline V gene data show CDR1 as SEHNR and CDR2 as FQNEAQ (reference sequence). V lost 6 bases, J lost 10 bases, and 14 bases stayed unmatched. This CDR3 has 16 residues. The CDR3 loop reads CASSLLLAGVSGEQFF. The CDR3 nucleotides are TGTGCCAGCAGTTTATTACTAGCGGGAGTATCGGGGGAGCAGTTCTTC.

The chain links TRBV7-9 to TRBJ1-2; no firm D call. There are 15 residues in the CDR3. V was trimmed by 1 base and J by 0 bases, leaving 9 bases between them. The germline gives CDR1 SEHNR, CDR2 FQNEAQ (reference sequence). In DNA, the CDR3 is TGTGCCAGCAGCTTAGGACAAAATGCTAACTATGGCTACACCTTC. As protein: CASSLGQNANYGYTF.

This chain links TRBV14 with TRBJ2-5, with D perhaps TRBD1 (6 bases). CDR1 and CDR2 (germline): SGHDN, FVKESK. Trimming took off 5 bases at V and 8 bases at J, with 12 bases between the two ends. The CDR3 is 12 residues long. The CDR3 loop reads CASSDRSRTQYF. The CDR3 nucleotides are TGTGCCAGCAGCGACAGGTCGCGTACCCAGTACTTC.

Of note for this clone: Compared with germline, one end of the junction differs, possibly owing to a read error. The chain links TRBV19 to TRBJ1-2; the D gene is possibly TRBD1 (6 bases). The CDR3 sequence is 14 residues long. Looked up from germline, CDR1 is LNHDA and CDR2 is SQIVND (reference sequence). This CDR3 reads CASRSPDRSYGYTF. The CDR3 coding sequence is TGTGCAAGTAGGTCCCCTGACAGGTCCTATGGCTACACCTTC.

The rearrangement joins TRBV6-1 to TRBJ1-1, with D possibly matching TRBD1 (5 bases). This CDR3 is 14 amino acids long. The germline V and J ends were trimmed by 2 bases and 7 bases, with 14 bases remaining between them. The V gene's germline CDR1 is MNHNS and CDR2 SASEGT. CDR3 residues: CASSESVGLGEAFF. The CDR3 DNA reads TGTGCCAGCAGTGAATCGGTGGGGCTAGGTGAAGCTTTCTTT.

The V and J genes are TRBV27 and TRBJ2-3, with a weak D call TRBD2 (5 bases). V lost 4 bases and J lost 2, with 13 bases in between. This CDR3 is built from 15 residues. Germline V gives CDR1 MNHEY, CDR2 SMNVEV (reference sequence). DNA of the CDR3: TGTGCCAGCAGTTCCGGGGTTGTAACCACAGATACGCAGTATTTT. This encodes CASSSGVVTTDTQYF.

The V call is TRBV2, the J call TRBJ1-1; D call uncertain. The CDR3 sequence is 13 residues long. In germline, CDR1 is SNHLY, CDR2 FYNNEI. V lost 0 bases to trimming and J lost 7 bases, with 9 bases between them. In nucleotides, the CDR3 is TGTGCCAGCAGTGAAGCCTGGCAGGTTGAAGCTTTCTTT. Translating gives CASSEAWQVEAFF.

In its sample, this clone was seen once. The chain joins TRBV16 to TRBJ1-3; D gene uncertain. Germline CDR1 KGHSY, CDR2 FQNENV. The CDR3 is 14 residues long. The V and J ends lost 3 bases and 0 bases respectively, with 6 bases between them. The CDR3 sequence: CASSQAGSGNTIYF. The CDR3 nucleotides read TGTGCCAGCAGCCAGGCGGGCTCTGGAAACACCATATATTTT.

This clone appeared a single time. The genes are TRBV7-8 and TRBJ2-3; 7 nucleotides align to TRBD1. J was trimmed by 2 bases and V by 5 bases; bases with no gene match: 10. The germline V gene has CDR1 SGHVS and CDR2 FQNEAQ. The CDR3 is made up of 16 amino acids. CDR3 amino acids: CASSQGQVITTDTQYF. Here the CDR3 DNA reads TGTGCCAGCAGCCAAGGACAGGTTATTACCACAGATACGCAGTATTTT.

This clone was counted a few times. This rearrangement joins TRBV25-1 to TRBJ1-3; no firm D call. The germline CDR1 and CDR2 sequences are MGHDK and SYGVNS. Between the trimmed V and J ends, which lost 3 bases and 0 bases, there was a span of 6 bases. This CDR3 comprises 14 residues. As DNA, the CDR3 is TGTGCCAGCAGTGACCAGGCCTCTGGAAACACCATATATTTT. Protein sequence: CASSDQASGNTIYF.

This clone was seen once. In nucleotides, the CDR3 is TGTGCCAGCAGCTTGGTCCAGGGACAGGGCCTGCCCTATGGCTACACCTTC. Translated: CASSLVQGQGLPYGYTF. The chain employs TRBV5-6 and TRBJ1-2, with TRBD1 matching 9 bases. The CDR3 sequence is 17 residues long. Germline CDR1 reads SGHDT; CDR2 reads YYEEEE. The V and J ends lost 0 bases and 4 bases, in that order; junction bases with no gene match: 10.

This CDR3 is CASHRQATNEKLFF. Here the CDR3 DNA reads TGTGCCAGTCACCGACAGGCAACTAATGAAAAACTGTTTTTT. The rearrangement links TRBV19 to TRBJ1-4; possible D gene TRBD1, 6 bases. The CDR3 runs 14 residues. Germline values: CDR1 LNHDA, CDR2 SQIVND (reference sequence). V was pared by 8 bases and J by 0 bases, with 10 bases between. Full variable domain (remainder filled in from reference TRBV19 and TRBJ1-4): DGGITQSPKYLFRKEGQNVTLSCEQNLNHDAMYWYRQDPGQGLRLIYYSQIVNDFQKGDIAEGYSVSREKKESFPLTVTSAQKNPTAFYLCASHRQATNEKLFFGSGTQLSVL.

CDR3 DNA: TGTGCCAGCAGCTTCCACGGACTAGCGGAAGAGACCCAGTACTTC. Amino acids: CASSFHGLAEETQYF. The V gene is TRBV7-2, the J gene TRBJ2-5; 10 bases are shared with TRBD2. V gave up 3 bases and J gave up 3 bases; unmatched junction bases: 4. In germline, CDR1 is SGHTA, CDR2 FQGNSA. The CDR3 has 15 amino acids.

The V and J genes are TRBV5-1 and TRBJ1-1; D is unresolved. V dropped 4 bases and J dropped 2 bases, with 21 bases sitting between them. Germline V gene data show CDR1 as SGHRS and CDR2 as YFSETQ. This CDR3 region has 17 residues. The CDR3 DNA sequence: TGCGCCAGCAGCCCCGGTAATGGGCAGGCTGGAAACACTGAAGCTTTCTTT. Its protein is CASSPGNGQAGNTEAFF.